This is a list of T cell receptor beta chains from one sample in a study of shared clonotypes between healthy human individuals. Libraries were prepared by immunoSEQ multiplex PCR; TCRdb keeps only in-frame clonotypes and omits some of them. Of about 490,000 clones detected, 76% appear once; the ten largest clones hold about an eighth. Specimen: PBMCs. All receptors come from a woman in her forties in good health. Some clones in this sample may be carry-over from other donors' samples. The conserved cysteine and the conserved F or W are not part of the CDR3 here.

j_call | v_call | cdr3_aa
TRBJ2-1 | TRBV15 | ATSRERESYNEQF
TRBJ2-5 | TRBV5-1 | ASSLVGGAETQY
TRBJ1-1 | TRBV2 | ASTPVSDAEAF
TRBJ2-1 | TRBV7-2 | ASSLAMGSSGRPQSSYNEQF
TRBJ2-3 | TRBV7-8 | ASSLFLADTQY
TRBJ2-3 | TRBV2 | ASSRDRWGTDTQY
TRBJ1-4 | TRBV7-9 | ASSFSQGNEKLF
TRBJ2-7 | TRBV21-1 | ASSNLVNLVRPVDRASSYEQY
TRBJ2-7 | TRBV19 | ASSGRAYEQY
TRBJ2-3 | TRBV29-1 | STRTYGTDTQY
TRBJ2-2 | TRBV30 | AWSVLLAGISGELF
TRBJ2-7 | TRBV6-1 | ASALAGGASHEQY
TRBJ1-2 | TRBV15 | ATSRGPDRAGYGYT
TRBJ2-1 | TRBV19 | ASSTGHTGYNEQF
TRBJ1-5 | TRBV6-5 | ASSWDRNNQPQH
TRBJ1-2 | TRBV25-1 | ASSEGYTYGYT
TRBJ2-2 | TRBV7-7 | ASSSEGAGELF
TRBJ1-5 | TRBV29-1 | SVSVSLSNQPQH
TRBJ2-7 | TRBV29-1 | SVADLHYEQY
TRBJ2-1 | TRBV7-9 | ASSFEPWDSYNEQF
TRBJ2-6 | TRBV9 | ASSTHGTSLVSSGANVLT
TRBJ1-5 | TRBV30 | AWSRTPRNQPQH
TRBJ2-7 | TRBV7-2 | ASSLGSSGGPREQY
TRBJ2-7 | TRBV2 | ASMGLRSRFEQY
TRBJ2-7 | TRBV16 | ASSQSGASGSPYEQY
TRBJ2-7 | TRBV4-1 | ASSQELTGAFYEQY
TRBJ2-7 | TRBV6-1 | ASSGAGLYEQY
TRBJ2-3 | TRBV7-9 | ASSLTGGPTDTQY
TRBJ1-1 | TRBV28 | ASSSRTLKTEAF
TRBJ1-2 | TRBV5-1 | ASSFFGDQANYGYT
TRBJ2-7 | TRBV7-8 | ASSLAKMRKTYEQY
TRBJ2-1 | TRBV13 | ASSDTGTGGLEQF
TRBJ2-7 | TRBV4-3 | ASSQDLIREQY
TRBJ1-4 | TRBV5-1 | ASSPGRGNEKLF
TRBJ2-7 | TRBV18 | ASSPPGRDRHEQY
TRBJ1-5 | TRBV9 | ASSLGQGKHQPQH
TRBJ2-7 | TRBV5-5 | ASSLEGGLAGYEQY
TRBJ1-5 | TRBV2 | ASSADLQPQH
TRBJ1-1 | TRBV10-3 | AISGGQGDTEAF
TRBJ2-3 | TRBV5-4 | ASSHGQGATDTQY
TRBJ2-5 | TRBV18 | ASSPERIEETQY
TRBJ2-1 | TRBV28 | ASSLSSRGYNEQF
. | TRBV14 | ASSQDRVSVYEQY
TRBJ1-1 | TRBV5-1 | ASSLVGTGVGTEAF
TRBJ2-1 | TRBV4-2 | ASSQVGLQNEQF
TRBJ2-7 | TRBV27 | ASSFLAGEAYEQY
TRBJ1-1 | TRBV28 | ASSAYRGRDTEAF
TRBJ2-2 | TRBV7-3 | ASSEQENTGELF
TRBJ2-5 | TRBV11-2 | ASTTISGTQY
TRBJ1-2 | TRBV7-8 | ASSQHLDWAATNYGYT
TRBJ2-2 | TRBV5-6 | ASRQIQGLFSPGELF
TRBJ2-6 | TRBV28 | ASLGGANVLT